A single sample is the source of the 21 T cell receptor beta chains below, sequenced in a study of technical replicates of blood from several donors listed by TCRdb under 2017. Library preparation used the immunoSEQ multiplex PCR assay. In its TCRdb copy, this immuneACCESS table keeps in-frame sequences only and misses some clones. Where compared with another copy, unresolved V genes explain less than half of these, and the others have no known cause. In this sample the table shows more than 70,000 clones, around nine tenths of which occur a single time. The ten top clones hold 0.25% to 0.35% of the sample. Sequenced material: T cells isolated from PBMCs. The receptors shown here come from a human donor in good health.

The chain carries TRBV28 and TRBJ2-7; D is perhaps TRBD2 (5 bases). CDR1 is MDHEN, CDR2 SYDVKM, per germline. The V end lost 6 bases, the J end lost 4 bases, and 16 bases lay between the germline ends. This CDR3 spans 14 amino acids. CDR3 DNA sequence: TGTGCCAGCAGGACCCCGGGGTTATTTTACGAGCAGTACTTC. This gives the protein CASRTPGLFYEQYF.

This chain uses TRBV7-9 with TRBJ1-2, with 7 positions matching TRBD1. The CDR3 has 16 amino acids. The V and J ends lost 3 bases and 4 bases, in that order; junction bases with no gene match: 11. Per germline, CDR1 SEHNR and CDR2 FQNEAQ (reference sequence). CDR3 in DNA: TGTGCCAGCAGCTTCCCCGCGAGGGGGCCTAGCTATGGCTACACCTTC. Protein product: CASSFPARGPSYGYTF.

V usage is TRBV9 and J usage is TRBJ1-1, with a tentative D call TRBD1 (5 bases). Trimming took off 4 bases at V and 9 bases at J, with 19 bases between the two ends. The germline V gene encodes CDR1 SGDLS and CDR2 YYNGEE. The CDR3 extends over 14 amino acids. CDR3 nucleotide sequence: TGTGCCAGCAGCCTTACTACGGCGGGGCCCCAAGCTTTCTTT. Encoded protein: CASSLTTAGPQAFF. The variable domain in full, with the rest retrieved from reference TRBV9 and TRBJ1-1, is DSGVTQTPKHLITATGQRVTLRCSPRSGDLSVYWYQQSLDQGLQFLIQYYNGEERAKGNILERFSAQQFPDLHSELNLSSLELGDSALYFCASSLTTAGPQAFFGQGTRLTVV.

The V call is TRBV6-5, the J call TRBJ2-3; 7 bases match TRBD2. This CDR3 contains 14 residues. Germline V gene data show CDR1 as MNHEY and CDR2 as SVGAGI. V lost 6 bases to trimming and J lost 6 bases; unmatched junction nucleotides: 9. The CDR3 bases are TGTGCCAGCAGACTAGCGAGGTACGAGGATACGCAGTATTTT. It yields the protein CASRLARYEDTQYF.

The V gene is TRBV27, the J gene TRBJ2-1; 7 bases are shared with TRBD2. There are 17 residues in the CDR3. The junction had 8 bases not matched to a gene; V was cut back by 1 base and J by 2 bases. CDR1 MNHEY and CDR2 SMNVEV come from the germline V gene (reference sequence). The CDR3 loop is CASSLWLGRNTYNEQFF. DNA for the CDR3: TGTGCCAGCAGTTTATGGCTCGGGAGGAATACCTACAATGAGCAGTTCTTC.

The chain joins TRBV5-4 to TRBJ2-7; TRBD2 agrees at 8 bases. The CDR3 is 14 residues long. Germline CDR1 and CDR2: SGHNT and YYREEE (reference sequence). V dropped 5 bases and J dropped 2; count of bases not matched to a gene: 6. Here the CDR3 DNA reads TGTGCCAGCAGTTATACGGGGGGGGCCTACGAGCAGTACTTC. Translated: CASSYTGGAYEQYF.

This sequence joins TRBV7-9 and TRBJ1-2; 7 nucleotides align to TRBD1. The CDR3 covers 14 residues. Trimming removed 1 base from V and 4 bases from J; junction bases left unmatched: 3. Germline-derived CDR1 and CDR2 are SEHNR and FQNEAQ (reference sequence). The CDR3 here is CASSLGGQLYGYTF. The DNA for the CDR3 is TGTGCCAGCAGCTTAGGGGGACAGCTCTATGGCTACACCTTC.

The chain is built from TRBV6-5 and TRBJ2-7, with 8 bases matching TRBD1. CDR3 size: 14 residues. Germline assignment: CDR1 MNHEY and CDR2 SVGAGI. The V segment lost 2 bases and the J segment 4 bases; nucleotides outside the gene matches: 4. Written as DNA, the CDR3 is TGTGCCAGCAGTTACCCAGGGGGCGGTTACGAGCAGTACTTC. Translation gives CASSYPGGGYEQYF.

J is TRBJ1-2 and V is TRBV7-9; TRBD1 might be the D (5 bases). This CDR3 has 14 amino acids. Between the trimmed V and J ends, which lost 1 base and 7 bases, there was a span of 13 bases. Germline V lookup: CDR1 SEHNR, CDR2 FQNEAQ (reference sequence). The CDR3 DNA sequence: TGTGCCAGCAGCTTAGTTTCAGGGTATAGTGGCTACACCTTC. This sequence encodes CASSLVSGYSGYTF.

The V and J genes are TRBV4-1 and TRBJ1-5; D is unclear. Germline V gene lookup returns CDR1 MGHRA and CDR2 YSYEKL. Trimming pared 1 base from V and 8 bases from J, leaving 18 bases between. The CDR3 spans 16 residues. The DNA for the CDR3 is TGCGCCAGCAGCCAAGCCCCCTGGGCAGAAAGAGAGCCCCAGCATTTT. Its translation is CASSQAPWAEREPQHF.

The chain has TRBV12-2 and TRBJ1-2; the tabulated D call, TRBD1, remains unverified against the DNA. TRBV12-2 is termed a pseudogene. This CDR3 spans 16 amino acids. The CDR3 region is CASRSKWGQNRDGYTF. The DNA of the CDR3 is TGTGCAAGTCGCTCTAAGTGGGGACAGAATCGAGATGGCTACACCTTC.

This chain links TRBV7-8 with TRBJ1-5; possibly TRBD1 for D (5 bases). Looked up from germline, CDR1 is SGHVS and CDR2 is FQNEAQ. The CDR3 spans 15 residues. The V gene lost 5 bases and the J gene lost 2 bases, with 13 bases spanning the gap. The CDR3 sequence: CASSPNRRGNQPQHF. DNA for the CDR3: TGTGCCAGCAGCCCTAACCGCAGGGGCAATCAGCCCCAGCATTTT.

The chain combines TRBV6-1 with TRBJ2-6, with 9 bases lining up with TRBD1. This CDR3 is 18 amino acids long. Losses at the gene ends were 2 bases for V and 0 bases for J; bases not matched to a gene: 5. Germline V gene sequence: CDR1 MNHNS, CDR2 SASEGT. The CDR3 DNA reads TGTGCCAGCAGTGAATTTAGGGACAGGGCCTCTGGGGCCAACGTCCTGACTTTC. Translating gives CASSEFRDRASGANVLTF.

The chain combines TRBV14 with TRBJ1-2, with a weak D call TRBD1 (5 bases). The germline V and J ends were trimmed by 1 base and 4 bases, with 19 bases remaining between them. The CDR3 sequence is 17 residues long. The germline gives CDR1 SGHDN, CDR2 FVKESK. CDR3 DNA: TGTGCCAGCAGCCAAGTTCGAGGACTTGGGGGAGGCTATGGCTACACCTTC. It is translated as CASSQVRGLGGGYGYTF.

CDR3 coding DNA: TGTGCCAGCAGCTTAGCCTCCGGGACTAGTGCAGATACGCAGTATTTT. Translation gives CASSLASGTSADTQYF. The chain couples TRBV11-3 to TRBJ2-3; TRBD2 agrees at 8 bases. V shed 1 base and J 4 bases; nucleotides not matched to a gene: 7. The CDR3 covers 16 residues. Germline V gene lookup returns CDR1 SGHNT and CDR2 YENEEA.

This rearrangement joins TRBV7-6 to TRBJ1-5; the D is unclear. The CDR3 sequence is 16 residues long. Germline CDR1 and CDR2: SGHVS and FNYEAQ. Trimming removed 4 bases at V and 5 bases at J, with 18 bases between. The CDR3 sequence: CASSSRPAIYDQPQHF. CDR3 DNA sequence: TGTGCCAGCAGCTCCAGGCCGGCGATCTACGATCAGCCCCAGCATTTT.

The chain uses TRBV13 and TRBJ2-5, with 7 bases lining up with TRBD1. The germline CDR1 and CDR2 sequences are PRHDT and FYEKMQ (reference sequence). J gave up 0 bases and V 5 bases, and 6 bases lay outside the gene matches. This CDR3 is built from 15 residues. The CDR3: CASSILQGYQETQYF. CDR3 nucleotide sequence: TGTGCCAGCAGCATCCTACAGGGGTACCAAGAGACCCAGTACTTC.

The rearrangement joins TRBV5-4 to TRBJ2-3; TRBD2 aligns across 16 bases. CDR1 and CDR2 from the germline V gene are SGHNT and YYREEE (reference sequence). The CDR3 spans 16 residues. Unmatched junction bases numbered 3, after V lost 4 bases and J lost 4 bases. DNA for the CDR3: TGTGCCAGCAGCAAGGGACTAGCGGGAGGGGCAGATACGCAGTATTTT. Protein product: CASSKGLAGGADTQYF.

The chain employs TRBV19 and TRBJ2-3, with D possibly TRBD2 on 6 matching bases. Trimming removed 5 bases from V and 2 bases from J, with 20 bases in between. CDR3 length equals 17 residues. CDR1 and CDR2 (germline): LNHDA, SQIVND (reference sequence). In DNA form, the CDR3 reads TGTGCCAGTAGTTCCTGGACTAAGGACCTTTCCACAGATACGCAGTATTTT. This sequence encodes CASSSWTKDLSTDTQYF.

The chain is built from TRBV7-9 and TRBJ1-1; D not certain. CDR1 is SEHNR, CDR2 FQNEAQ, per germline (reference sequence). This CDR3 has 11 residues. With 7 bases removed from V and 5 bases from J, the gap between germline ends came to 8 bases. CDR3 DNA: TGTGCCAGCACACCCGGGACTGAAGCTTTCTTT. This gives the protein CASTPGTEAFF.

CDR3 in amino acids: CASSPRGQNTGELFF. DNA for the CDR3: TGTGCCAGCAGCCCAAGAGGACAGAACACCGGGGAGCTGTTTTTT. The genes are TRBV6-5 and TRBJ2-2, with a tentative D call TRBD1 (5 bases). Trimming stripped 6 bases from V and 1 base from J, with 12 bases between. CDR3 length: 15 amino acids. In germline, CDR1 is MNHEY, CDR2 SVGAGI.